This T cell receptor beta chain was captured by sequencing in a study of identical twins. General observations from the study: Twins' surplus sharing was weaker for beta out-of-frame sequences.

The sample holds a few counts of this clonotype. Its antigen is not known. The CDR3 is 14 amino acids. The J segment lost 4 bases and the V segment lost 5 bases, leaving 4 bases of the junction unmatched. Germline CDR1 is SGHTA and CDR2 is FQGNSA. TCRdb reprocessed the 5' RACE reads with MiXCR, giving one entry per CDR3 protein. The sample lists 400,000 to 600,000 distinct CDR3 sequences, 20% to 25% occurring once. The same sample was also used in a study of yellow fever vaccine responses in identical twins.

This rearrangement joins TRBV7-2 to TRBJ2-2; 7 bases are shared with TRBD2. Material for sequencing was CD4+ T cells sorted from blood. The clonotype was recovered from a young woman in good health. The CDR3 reads CASSPRLATGELFF. The CDR3 bases are TGTGCCAGCAGCCCACGACTAGCCACCGGGGAGCTGTTTTTT.